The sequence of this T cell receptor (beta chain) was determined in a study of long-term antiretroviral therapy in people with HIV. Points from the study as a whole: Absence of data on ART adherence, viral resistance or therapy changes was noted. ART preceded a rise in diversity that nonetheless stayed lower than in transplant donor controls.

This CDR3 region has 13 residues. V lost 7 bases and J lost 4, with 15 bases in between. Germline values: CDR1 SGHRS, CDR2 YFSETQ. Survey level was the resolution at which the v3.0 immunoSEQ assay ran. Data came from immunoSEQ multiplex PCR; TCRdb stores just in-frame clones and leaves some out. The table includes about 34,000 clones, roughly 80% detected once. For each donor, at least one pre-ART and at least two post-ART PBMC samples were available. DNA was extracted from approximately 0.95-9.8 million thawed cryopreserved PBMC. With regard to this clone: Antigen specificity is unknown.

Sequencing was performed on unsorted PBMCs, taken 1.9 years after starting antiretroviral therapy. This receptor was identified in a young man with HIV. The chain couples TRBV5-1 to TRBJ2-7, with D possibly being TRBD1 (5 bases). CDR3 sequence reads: CASSGQGNYEQYF. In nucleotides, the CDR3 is TGCGCCAGCTCCGGGCAGGGTAATTACGAGCAGTACTTC.